One sample yielded the 30 T cell receptor beta chains listed below, sequenced in a study of blood T cell repertoires in COVID-19. The method was immunoSEQ multiplex PCR; TCRdb's version includes in-frame clones alone and lacks a portion of them. The sample shows some 140,000 clones, roughly 84% of them seen only once. Sample: peripheral blood. The receptors derive from a man in his 60s with acute or convalescent COVID-19.

The rearrangement uses TRBV7-9 and TRBJ2-7; TRBD2 aligns across 11 bases. This CDR3 has 15 amino acids. The ends lost 5 bases at V and 3 bases at J; junction bases unmatched: 6. Germline V CDR1 and CDR2: SEHNR, FQNEAQ (reference sequence). DNA for the CDR3: TGTGCCAGCAGCCCCCCGACTAGCGGGAACTACGAGCAGTACTTC. Its protein is CASSPPTSGNYEQYF.

The J gene is TRBJ2-5, the V gene TRBV29-1, with 10 bases matching TRBD1. This CDR3 is built from 12 residues. The germline V gene has CDR1 SQVTM and CDR2 ANQGSEA. V dropped 7 bases and J dropped 3; count of bases not matched to a gene: 2. For the CDR3, the DNA is TGCAGCGCGACAGGGGGCGAAGAGACCCAGTACTTC. Its protein product is CSATGGEETQYF.

This chain connects TRBV28 to TRBJ2-5; TRBD2 aligns across 10 bases. Germline V lookup: CDR1 MDHEN, CDR2 SYDVKM. The CDR3 spans 16 residues. V lost 6 bases to trimming and J lost 5 bases; unmatched junction nucleotides: 12. CDR3 residues: CASRRGLAGVGETQYF. CDR3 DNA: TGTGCCAGCAGGAGGGGGCTAGCGGGAGTAGGGGAGACCCAGTACTTC.

The rearrangement uses TRBV19 and TRBJ1-1; a weak D match, TRBD1 (6 bases). The CDR3 runs to 14 residues. Germline V lookup: CDR1 LNHDA, CDR2 SQIVND (reference sequence). The V gene lost 5 bases and the J gene lost 3 bases, with 13 bases spanning the gap. The CDR3 protein is CASSQGQSHTEAFF. CDR3 coding DNA: TGTGCCAGTAGTCAAGGACAGTCCCACACTGAAGCTTTCTTT.

This sequence joins TRBV6-1 and TRBJ2-7, with 7 bases lining up with TRBD1. The CDR3 loop spans 14 amino acids. The V gene end was trimmed by 2 bases and the J gene end by 3 bases; junction bases not matched to a gene: 4. The V gene's germline CDR1 is MNHNS and CDR2 SASEGT. CDR3 in DNA: TGTGCCAGCAGTGAATATGGACAGGACTACGAGCAGTACTTC. It encodes CASSEYGQDYEQYF.

The chain has TRBV6-5 and TRBJ1-6; 7 bases line up with TRBD1. V shed 5 bases and J 6 bases; nucleotides not matched to a gene: 4. Germline CDR1 reads MNHEY; CDR2 reads SVGAGI. CDR3 length: 14 residues. The CDR3 loop reads CASSQGEVNSPLHF. The CDR3, as DNA: TGTGCCAGCAGTCAGGGGGAGGTTAATTCACCCCTCCACTTT.

The chain recombines TRBV5-4 with TRBJ2-5, with 8 bases matching TRBD1. Looked up from germline, CDR1 is SGHNT and CDR2 is YYREEE (reference sequence). V trimming: 4 bases; J trimming: 5 bases; junction bases outside the gene matches: 13. The CDR3 length is 16 residues. CDR3 sequence: CASSPYKRQGTETQYF. CDR3 nucleotide sequence: TGTGCCAGCAGCCCTTACAAACGACAGGGGACGGAGACCCAGTACTTC.

The chain has TRBV24-1 and TRBJ1-5; D possibly corresponds to TRBD1 (6 bases). The germline V gene has CDR1 KGHDR and CDR2 SFDVKD. Trimming shortened V by 3 bases and J by 2 bases, and 10 bases separated the two germline ends. CDR3 length: 15 amino acids. Here the CDR3 reads CATSDASGGNQPQHF. CDR3 DNA: TGTGCCACCAGTGATGCTTCAGGGGGCAATCAGCCCCAGCATTTT.

The genes are TRBV28 and TRBJ1-6; 10 bases align to TRBD1. The CDR3 runs to 14 residues. Germline values: CDR1 MDHEN, CDR2 SYDVKM. With 6 bases clipped from V and 10 bases from J, the junction kept 6 bases outside the gene matches. The CDR3 coding sequence is TGTGCCAGCAGCCAGGGACAGGGGAGATCACCCCTCCACTTT. Its translation: CASSQGQGRSPLHF.

V usage is TRBV5-4 and J usage is TRBJ2-2; D remains unclear. Looked up from germline, CDR1 is SGHNT and CDR2 is YYREEE (reference sequence). The CDR3 has 15 amino acids. Trimming took 5 bases from V and 0 from J, leaving 11 bases between them. The CDR3 reads CASRADTANTGELFF. CDR3 sequence (DNA): TGTGCCAGCAGGGCCGACACAGCGAACACCGGGGAGCTGTTTTTT.

The genes are TRBV5-6 and TRBJ1-4, with D possibly matching TRBD1 (6 bases). V lost 2 bases to trimming and J lost 4 bases, with 12 bases between them. Germline V lookup: CDR1 SGHDT, CDR2 YYEEEE. The CDR3 contains 15 residues. As DNA, the CDR3 is TGTGCCAGCAGCTTTGGGGGGGCTGGTAATGAAAAACTGTTTTTT. It encodes CASSFGGAGNEKLFF.

This clone was detected a few times. The V gene is TRBV6-6, the J gene TRBJ2-2; maybe TRBD2 (7 bases). Trimming removed 0 bases at V and 7 bases at J, with 12 bases between. The germline V gene has CDR1 MNHNY and CDR2 SVGAGI (reference sequence). The CDR3 is made up of 15 amino acids. The CDR3 DNA follows: TGTGCCAGCAGTTACTCGAGGGGGGGTTACGGGGAGCTGTTTTTT. This codes for CASSYSRGGYGELFF.

The chain uses TRBV5-5 and TRBJ1-1; 8 positions agree with TRBD1. V lost 4 bases, J lost 6 bases, and 2 bases stayed unmatched. From germline, CDR1 is SGHKS and CDR2 YYEKEE (reference sequence). The CDR3 contains 12 residues. The DNA for the CDR3 is TGTGCCAGCAGCGGACAGGGCGCTGAAGCTTTCTTT. Translating it yields CASSGQGAEAFF.

The chain recombines TRBV14 with TRBJ2-7, with D possibly matching TRBD1 (6 bases). V lost 4 bases and J 7 bases, leaving 20 bases between the germline ends. Germline V gene data show CDR1 as SGHDN and CDR2 as FVKESK. CDR3 length: 15 residues. The CDR3 reads CASSPTLAGASEQYF. The DNA of the CDR3 is TGTGCCAGCAGCCCCACTCTGGCAGGGGCTAGTGAGCAGTACTTC. Combining the CDR3 with reference TRBV14 and TRBJ2-7 gives the whole variable domain EAGVTQFPSHSVIEKGQTVTLRCDPISGHDNLYWYRRVMGKEIKFLLHFVKESKQDESGMPNNRFLAERTGGTYSTLKVQPAELEDSGVYFCASSPTLAGASEQYFGPGTRLTVT.

The chain recombines TRBV2 with TRBJ2-7; D perhaps matches TRBD2 (6 bases). The CDR3 loop spans 15 amino acids. Germline assignment: CDR1 SNHLY and CDR2 FYNNEI. V lost 1 base and J 3 bases, leaving 13 bases between the germline ends. CDR3 region: CASSEGQGGIYEQYF. Here the CDR3 DNA reads TGTGCCAGCAGTGAAGGGCAGGGAGGCATCTACGAGCAGTACTTC.

The rearrangement links TRBV14 to TRBJ1-2; TRBD1 might be the D (6 bases). Germline assignment: CDR1 SGHDN and CDR2 FVKESK. The CDR3 loop spans 15 amino acids. Trimming took 3 bases from V and 8 from J, leaving 19 bases between them. The CDR3 loop is CASSQSGVPLKGYTF. CDR3 bases: TGTGCCAGCAGCCAGTCAGGGGTCCCACTAAAGGGCTACACCTTC.

This clone appeared a single time. The chain combines TRBV5-6 with TRBJ1-4; D may be TRBD1 (5 bases). Trimming took 3 bases from V and 13 from J, leaving 16 bases between them. The CDR3 extends over 13 amino acids. Per germline, CDR1 SGHDT and CDR2 YYEEEE. The CDR3 is CASSSSGREGLFF. The CDR3 bases are TGTGCCAGCAGCTCCTCGGGACGGGAGGGACTGTTTTTT.

This rearrangement joins TRBV12-3 or TRBV12-4 to TRBJ2-1; D ambiguous. This CDR3 contains 11 residues. Trimming removed 7 bases at V and 9 bases at J, with 10 bases between. CDR3 protein: CASTSRSEQFF. CDR3 DNA sequence: TGTGCCAGCACCTCAAGGAGTGAGCAGTTCTTC.

The chain employs TRBV2 and TRBJ2-7; TRBD1 matches 7 bases. The J segment lost 2 bases and the V segment lost 4 bases, leaving 2 bases of the junction unmatched. Germline V gene lookup returns CDR1 SNHLY and CDR2 FYNNEI. This CDR3 region has 13 residues. CDR3 amino acids: CASSAGTAYEQYF. The DNA for the CDR3 is TGTGCCAGCAGTGCCGGGACAGCCTACGAGCAGTACTTC.

The V gene is TRBV7-2, the J gene TRBJ1-3; no clear D gene. The germline V gene encodes CDR1 SGHTA and CDR2 FQGNSA. Trimming cost V 1 base and J 0 bases, with 10 bases left between them. The CDR3 length is 16 residues. The CDR3 spells CASSLGAGRSGNTIYF. Here the CDR3 DNA reads TGTGCCAGCAGCTTAGGAGCAGGCCGCTCTGGAAACACCATATATTTT. Filled out from reference TRBV7-2 and TRBJ1-3, the complete variable domain reads GAGVSQSPSNKVTEKGKDVELRCDPISGHTALYWYRQSLGQGLEFLIYFQGNSAPDKSGLPSDRFSAERTGGSVSTLTIQRTQQEDSAVYLCASSLGAGRSGNTIYFGEGSWLTVV.

The rearrangement joins TRBV7-3 to TRBJ1-1; D gene unclear. Germline lookup yields CDR1 SGHTA and CDR2 FQGTGA. This CDR3 is built from 13 residues. The V end was cut by 1 base, the J end by 5 bases, with 8 bases between. CDR3 region: CASSLNEVTEAFF. The CDR3 DNA follows: TGTGCCAGCAGCTTAAATGAGGTTACTGAAGCTTTCTTT. Complete variable domain (other parts from reference TRBV7-3 and TRBJ1-1): GAGVSQTPSNKVTEKGKYVELRCDPISGHTALYWYRQSLGQGPEFLIYFQGTGAADDSGLPNDRFFAVRPEGSVSTLKIQRTERGDSAVYLCASSLNEVTEAFFGQGTRLTVV.

Worth noting for this clone: One junction end disagrees with the germline gene, perhaps due to a read error. The chain combines TRBV24-1 with TRBJ2-2; a possible D gene is TRBD2 (6 bases). Per germline, CDR1 KGHDR and CDR2 SFDVKD. This CDR3 has 15 residues. The CDR3 DNA reads as TGTGCCACCAGTGATTTGAAGGGGAGGCCCGGGGAACTGTTTTTT. It yields the protein CATSDLKGRPGELFF.

The genes are TRBV4-1 and TRBJ2-4; maybe TRBD2 (5 bases). The CDR3 length is 16 residues. Germline CDR1 and CDR2: MGHRA and YSYEKL. Trimming took 10 bases from V and 0 from J, leaving 19 bases between them. For the CDR3, the DNA is TGCGCCAACCCACCACTAGGGTACGTAGCCAAAAACATTCAGTACTTC. Translated: CANPPLGYVAKNIQYF.

V is TRBV24-1 and J is TRBJ2-7, with 8 bases identical to TRBD1. The germline V gene has CDR1 KGHDR and CDR2 SFDVKD. The ends lost 4 bases at V and 0 bases at J; junction bases unmatched: 10. This CDR3 contains 17 residues. CDR3 nucleotide sequence: TGTGCCACCAGTGACCCAAACAGGGGGTTAAGCTCCTACGAGCAGTACTTC. Translation: CATSDPNRGLSSYEQYF.

The chain is built from TRBV9 and TRBJ2-3; 9 nucleotides align to TRBD2. The CDR3 runs to 16 residues. CDR1 and CDR2 from the germline V gene are SGDLS and YYNGEE. Unmatched junction bases numbered 10, after V lost 2 bases and J lost 6 bases. CDR3 in amino acids: CASSVSPGTSRDTQYF. Written as DNA, the CDR3 is TGTGCCAGCAGCGTCTCACCCGGGACTAGCAGGGATACGCAGTATTTT.

The chain recombines TRBV7-3 with TRBJ2-7; TRBD2 matches 11 bases. V was clipped by 1 base and J by 0 bases; unmatched bases: 5. CDR3 length: 17 residues. Germline V lookup: CDR1 SGHTA, CDR2 FQGTGA. The CDR3 sequence is CASSLKGTSGSSYEQYF. In DNA form, the CDR3 reads TGTGCCAGCAGCTTAAAGGGAACTAGCGGGAGCTCCTACGAGCAGTACTTC.

The gene calls are TRBV6-5 and TRBJ1-6; D possibly corresponds to TRBD1 (6 bases). CDR3 size: 14 residues. V lost 8 bases, J lost 2 bases, and 10 bases lay in between. Germline CDR1 reads MNHEY; CDR2 reads SVGAGI. The CDR3 protein is CASGQKAYNSPLHF. DNA of the CDR3: TGTGCCAGCGGACAGAAAGCCTATAATTCACCCCTCCACTTT.

The genes are TRBV6-2 or TRBV6-3 and TRBJ2-1; D is possibly TRBD2 (6 bases). This CDR3 spans 14 amino acids. The germline V gene encodes CDR1 MNHEY and CDR2 SVGEGT. The V end lost 2 bases, the J end lost 5 bases, and 10 bases lay between the germline ends. The CDR3: CASSYLRGNNEQFF. CDR3 nucleotides: TGTGCCAGCAGTTACCTTCGGGGGAACAATGAGCAGTTCTTC.

This clone turned up a few times. This sequence joins TRBV29-1 and TRBJ1-1, with D perhaps matching TRBD1 (5 bases). Germline CDR1 SQVTM, CDR2 ANQGSEA. The V and J ends lost 5 bases and 0 bases respectively, with 10 bases between them. This CDR3 region has 13 residues. The CDR3: CSVPTEMNTEAFF. DNA of the CDR3: TGCAGCGTTCCGACAGAAATGAACACTGAAGCTTTCTTT.

The CDR3 region is CASSPINGGSSSEQYF. In DNA, the CDR3 is TGTGCCAGCTCACCAATTAACGGCGGGAGTTCGAGCGAGCAGTACTTC. The V and J genes are TRBV18 and TRBJ2-7; TRBD2 aligns across 7 bases. Germline CDR1 reads KGHSH; CDR2 reads LQKENI. Unmatched junction bases numbered 13, after V lost 2 bases and J lost 6 bases. This CDR3 has 16 amino acids.